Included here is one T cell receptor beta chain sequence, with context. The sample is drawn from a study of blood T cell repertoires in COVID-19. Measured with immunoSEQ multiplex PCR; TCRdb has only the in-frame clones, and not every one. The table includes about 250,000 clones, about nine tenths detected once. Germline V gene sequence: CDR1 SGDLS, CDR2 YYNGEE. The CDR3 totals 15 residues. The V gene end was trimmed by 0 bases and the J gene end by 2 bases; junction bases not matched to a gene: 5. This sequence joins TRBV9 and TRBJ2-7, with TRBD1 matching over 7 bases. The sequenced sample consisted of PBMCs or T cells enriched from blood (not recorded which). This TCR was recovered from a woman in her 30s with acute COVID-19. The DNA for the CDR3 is TGTGCCAGCAGCGTAGAGGGTCAGGGGGCCTACGAGCAGTACTTC. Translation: CASSVEGQGAYEQYF.